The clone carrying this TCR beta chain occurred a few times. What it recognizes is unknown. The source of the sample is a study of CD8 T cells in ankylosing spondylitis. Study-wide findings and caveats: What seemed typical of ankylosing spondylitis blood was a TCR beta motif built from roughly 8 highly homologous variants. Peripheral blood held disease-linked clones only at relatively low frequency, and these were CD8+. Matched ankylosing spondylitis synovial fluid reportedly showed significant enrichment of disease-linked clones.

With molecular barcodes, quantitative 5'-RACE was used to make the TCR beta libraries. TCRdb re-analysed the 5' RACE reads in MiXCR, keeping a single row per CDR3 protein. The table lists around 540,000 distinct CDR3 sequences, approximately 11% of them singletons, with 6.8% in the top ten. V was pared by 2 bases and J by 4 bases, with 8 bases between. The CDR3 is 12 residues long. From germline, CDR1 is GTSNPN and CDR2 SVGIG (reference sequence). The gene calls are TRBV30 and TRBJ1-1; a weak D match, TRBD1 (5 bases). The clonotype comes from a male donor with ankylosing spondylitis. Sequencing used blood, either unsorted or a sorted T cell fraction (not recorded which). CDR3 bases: TGTGCCTGGAGTCGGGGGGGCACTGAAGCTTTCTTT. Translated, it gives CAWSRGGTEAFF.